This record covers a single TCR beta chain. The antigen is not known. The CDR3 extends over 15 amino acids. Between the trimmed V and J ends, which lost 0 bases and 2 bases, there was a span of 8 bases. CDR1 MNHEY and CDR2 SMNVEV come from the germline V gene (reference sequence). This entry is derived from a study of T cell repertoires in cytomegalovirus infection. One entry per CDR3 protein, called by TCRdb with MiXCR from the reads. The sample records about 130,000 distinct CDR3 sequences, about 31% being singletons. Study-wide points: Clonotype analysis showed dominance of the ex vivo response by HLA-C-restricted CMV-specific TCR beta clonotypes. The cumulative frequency of public TCR beta families distinguished individuals who carried CMV together with the relevant HLA.

This specimen was CD8+ T cells from cultured PBMCs, taken from culture after CMV antigen stimulation. The sequence was collected from a human donor in good health (CMV status not recorded). Some clones in this sample may be carry-over from other donors' samples. This sequence joins TRBV27 and TRBJ1-3; D gene uncertain. The CDR3 reads CASSLSVGTGNTIYF. The DNA for the CDR3 is TGTGCCAGCAGTTTATCGGTGGGGACTGGAAACACCATATATTTT.